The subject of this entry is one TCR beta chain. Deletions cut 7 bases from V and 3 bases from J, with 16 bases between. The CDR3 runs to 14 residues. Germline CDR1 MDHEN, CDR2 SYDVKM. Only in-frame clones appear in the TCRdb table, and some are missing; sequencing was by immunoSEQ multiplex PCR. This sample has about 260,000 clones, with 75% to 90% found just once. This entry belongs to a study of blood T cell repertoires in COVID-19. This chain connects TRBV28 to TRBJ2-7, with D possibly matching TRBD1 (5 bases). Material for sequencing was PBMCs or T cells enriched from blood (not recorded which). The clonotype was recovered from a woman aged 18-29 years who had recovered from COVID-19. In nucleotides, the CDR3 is TGTGCCAGCAACCCGAGTTCAGGGTTCTACGAGCAGTACTTC. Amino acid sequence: CASNPSSGFYEQYF.